This T cell receptor beta chain was recovered during a study of blood T cell repertoires in COVID-19. Using immunoSEQ multiplex PCR, the repertoire was profiled, and TCRdb retains in-frame clones only, with some absent. The sample records approximately 89,000 clones, approximately 84% being singletons. The V gene end was trimmed by 1 base and the J gene end by 5 bases; junction bases not matched to a gene: 7. Germline loops: CDR1 SGHRS, CDR2 YFSETQ. The CDR3 is made up of 15 amino acids. This TCR came from a man aged 70-80 years with COVID-19, enrolled during active disease. V and J are TRBV5-1 and TRBJ2-5; TRBD2 matches at 8 bases. Sequences were obtained from peripheral blood. DNA for the CDR3: TGCGCCAGCAGCTTGCGGGGGGGCCTCTCGGAGACCCAGTACTTC. Its protein product is CASSLRGGLSETQYF.